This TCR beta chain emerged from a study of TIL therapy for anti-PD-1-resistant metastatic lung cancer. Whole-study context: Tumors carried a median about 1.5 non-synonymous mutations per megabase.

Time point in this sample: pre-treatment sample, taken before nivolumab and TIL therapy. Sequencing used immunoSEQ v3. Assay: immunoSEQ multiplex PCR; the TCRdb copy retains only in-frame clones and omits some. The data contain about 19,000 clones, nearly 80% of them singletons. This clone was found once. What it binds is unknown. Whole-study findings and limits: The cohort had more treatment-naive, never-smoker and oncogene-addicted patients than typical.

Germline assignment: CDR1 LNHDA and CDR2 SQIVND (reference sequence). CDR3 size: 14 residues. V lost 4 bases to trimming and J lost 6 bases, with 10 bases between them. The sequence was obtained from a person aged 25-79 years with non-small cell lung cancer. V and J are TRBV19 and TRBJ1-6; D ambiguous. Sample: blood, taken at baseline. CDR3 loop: CASSTGSPNSPLHF. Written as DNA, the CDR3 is TGTGCCAGTAGTACAGGATCGCCTAATTCACCCCTCCACTTT.